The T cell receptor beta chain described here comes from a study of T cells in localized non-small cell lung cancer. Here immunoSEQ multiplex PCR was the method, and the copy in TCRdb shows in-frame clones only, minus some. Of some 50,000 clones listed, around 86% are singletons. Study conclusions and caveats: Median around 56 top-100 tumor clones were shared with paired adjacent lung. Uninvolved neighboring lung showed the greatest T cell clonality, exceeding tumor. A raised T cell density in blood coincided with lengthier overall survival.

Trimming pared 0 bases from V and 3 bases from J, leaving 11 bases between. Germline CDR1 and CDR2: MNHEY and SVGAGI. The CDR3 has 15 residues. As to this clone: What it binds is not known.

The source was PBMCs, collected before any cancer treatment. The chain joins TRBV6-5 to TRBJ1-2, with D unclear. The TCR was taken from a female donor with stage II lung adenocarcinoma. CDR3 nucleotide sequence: TGTGCCAGCAGTTACTCGTCCTGGCAGTACTATGGCTACACCTTC. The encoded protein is CASSYSSWQYYGYTF.